The 3 T cell receptor beta chains given below trace back to one sample, sequenced in a study of T-cell memory formation after mild COVID-19. TCRdb independently ran MiXCR on the 5' RACE reads; one entry per CDR3 protein. The sample yields roughly 170,000 distinct CDR3 sequences, roughly 23% seen once. The sample taken for sequencing was PBMCs or a T cell subset sorted from them (not recorded which). The source of these receptors is an adult woman who had mild COVID-19 (a few samples of this study predate the infection). Cell type and time point are not known.

In its sample, this clonotype was seen a few times. The chain links TRBV6-2 or TRBV6-3 to TRBJ2-3; TRBD2 might be the D (6 bases). The V gene lost 4 bases and the J gene lost 4 bases, with 15 bases spanning the gap. The CDR3 is 15 residues long. Germline V CDR1 and CDR2: MNHEY, SVGEGT. This CDR3 reads CASSSASVPPDTQYF. CDR3 coding DNA: TGTGCCAGCAGTTCGGCTAGCGTCCCCCCAGATACGCAGTATTTT.

Only a few counts were recorded for this clonotype. J is TRBJ1-2 and V is TRBV10-3; 9 bases line up with TRBD1. This CDR3 has 17 residues. In germline, CDR1 is ENHRY, CDR2 SYGVKD. V was clipped by 2 bases and J by 4 bases; unmatched bases: 11. CDR3 in DNA: TGTGCCATCAGTGAGCCAATGGACAGGGGTCGGGGCTATGGCTACACCTTC. Protein: CAISEPMDRGRGYGYTF.

This clonotype was counted a few times. The chain combines TRBV11-2 with TRBJ1-1, with TRBD1 matching 8 bases. This CDR3 is built from 14 residues. After removal of 1 base from V and 14 bases from J, the junction contained 12 bases not matched to a gene. The germline V gene has CDR1 SGHAT and CDR2 FQNNGV. CDR3 residues: CASSLGGQAGEGFF. CDR3 sequence (DNA): TGTGCCAGCAGCTTAGGGGGACAGGCCGGAGAGGGGTTCTTT.